A single sample gave rise to the 29 T cell receptor beta chains below, sequenced in a study of T cells in Graves' hyperthyroidism and ophthalmopathy. The TCR beta CDR3 regions underwent amplification using RNA transcripts as the source. The TCR CDR3 was amplified in a first-round RT-PCR using the HTBI primer set. TCRdb re-called the multiplex PCR reads through MiXCR, storing one row per CDR3 protein. The top ten clones hold about 5.8% of a sample with roughly 580,000 distinct CDR3 sequences, approximately 14% of them seen once. The sample was blood. The source is a woman aged 25-40 years with Graves' hyperthyroidism that later progressed to Graves' ophthalmopathy.

This clonotype was counted ten times or more. This chain joins TRBV27 and TRBJ2-2; no firm D call. CDR1 MNHEY and CDR2 SMNVEV come from the germline V gene (reference sequence). V lost 2 bases, J lost 4 bases, and 5 bases lay in between. There are 13 residues in the CDR3. CDR3: CASSLGPTGELFF. The CDR3 DNA reads as TGTGCCAGCAGTTTAGGGCCCACCGGGGAGCTGTTTTTT.

Ten or more counts support this clonotype. An end of the junction differs from the germline gene, which may be a read error. The chain links TRBV6-1 to TRBJ2-1; D gene ambiguous. CDR1 and CDR2 from the germline V gene are MNHNS and SASEGT. The CDR3 is 13 residues long. The CDR3 DNA is TGTGTCAGCAGTGAACTCTGGGGCAATGAGCAGTTCTTC. This translates into CVSSELWGNEQFF.

This clonotype has only a few counts. The rearrangement links TRBV19 to TRBJ2-7; a weak D match, TRBD1 (5 bases). V was shortened by 6 bases and J by 5 bases, with 14 bases between the two germline ends. Germline V gene lookup returns CDR1 LNHDA and CDR2 SQIVND (reference sequence). This CDR3 has 13 residues. CDR3 DNA sequence: TGTGCCAGTAGACCCTCAGGGTACCACGAGCAGTACTTC. As protein: CASRPSGYHEQYF.

The chain has TRBV6-5 and TRBJ2-3, with a possible D match to TRBD2 (6 bases). Germline CDR1 MNHEY, CDR2 SVGAGI. This CDR3 contains 17 residues. Trimming cost V 0 bases and J 3 bases, with 16 bases left between them. The CDR3: CASSYSIVVGGTDTQYF. In DNA form, the CDR3 reads TGTGCCAGCAGTTACTCGATCGTGGTTGGGGGGACAGATACGCAGTATTTT.

This clonotype has more than one count but fewer than ten. The genes are TRBV30 and TRBJ2-1; D call uncertain. The CDR3 runs to 12 residues. Trimming removed 0 bases at V and 12 bases at J, with 12 bases between. Germline loops: CDR1 GTSNPN, CDR2 SVGIG (reference sequence). This CDR3 reads CAWSVHGVGQFF. The CDR3 DNA sequence: TGTGCCTGGAGTGTACACGGAGTCGGGCAGTTCTTC.

The chain recombines TRBV6-1 with TRBJ2-7; the D gene is possibly TRBD1 (5 bases). V dropped 6 bases and J dropped 3 bases, with 12 bases sitting between them. CDR1 is MNHNS and CDR2 is SASEGT in the germline V gene. The CDR3 extends over 13 amino acids. DNA for the CDR3: TGTGCCAGCAGCTGGGGCCTGCTCTACGAGCAGTACTTC. Translation: CASSWGLLYEQYF.

There are a few counts of this clonotype. V is TRBV20-1 and J is TRBJ1-4, with 7 bases lining up with TRBD1. CDR3 length: 13 residues. Germline loops: CDR1 DFQATT, CDR2 SNEGSKA (reference sequence). The CDR3 spells CSLTGTEGEKLFF. CDR3 nucleotide sequence: TGCAGCCTCACCGGGACAGAAGGGGAAAAACTGTTTTTT.

This clonotype was seen ten or more times. This chain uses TRBV7-3 with TRBJ1-4; 7 positions match TRBD1. Germline V lookup: CDR1 SGHTA, CDR2 FQGTGA. The CDR3 sequence is 17 residues long. V trimming: 2 bases; J trimming: 7 bases; junction bases outside the gene matches: 13. CDR3 region: CASSLGSGGRSSEKLFF. The CDR3 DNA sequence: TGTGCCAGCAGCTTAGGCTCAGGGGGTCGGAGTAGTGAAAAACTGTTTTTT.

Details on this clonotype: One base away lies a much larger clone, so this may be a sequencing read error. The chain joins TRBV19 to TRBJ1-2; D remains ambiguous. From germline, CDR1 is LNHDA and CDR2 SQIVND (reference sequence). The length of the CDR3 is 14 residues. DNA for the CDR3: TGTGCCAGTAGTACCGCGCAGGTTAACTATGACTACACCTTC. Its translation: CASSTAQVNYDYTF.

This clonotype has only a few counts. The chain employs TRBV5-1 and TRBJ1-1; possibly TRBD1 for D (6 bases). The V end lost 4 bases, the J end lost 4 bases, and 17 bases lay between the germline ends. CDR1 is SGHRS and CDR2 is YFSETQ in the germline V gene. The length of the CDR3 is 15 residues. CDR3 in amino acids: CASSVGWGAGTEAFF. CDR3 nucleotides: TGCGCCAGCAGCGTAGGATGGGGGGCGGGCACTGAAGCTTTCTTT.

There are many counts of this clonotype. The chain couples TRBV27 to TRBJ2-1; D perhaps matches TRBD1 (6 bases). Trimming took off 0 bases at V and 15 bases at J, with 12 bases between the two ends. The CDR3 has 12 residues. Germline values: CDR1 MNHEY, CDR2 SMNVEV (reference sequence). The CDR3 reads CASSLSPTGLFF. The CDR3 DNA follows: TGTGCCAGCAGTTTATCTCCGACAGGTCTGTTCTTC.

The genes are TRBV12-3 or TRBV12-4 and TRBJ1-1, with 7 bases lining up with TRBD1. The CDR3 is made up of 13 amino acids. The trim removed 6 bases at V and 10 bases at J, leaving 11 bases unmatched. The CDR3 region is CASRETGPVGAFF. In DNA form, the CDR3 reads TGTGCCAGCAGGGAGACAGGGCCAGTAGGAGCTTTCTTT.

The sample holds many counts of this clonotype. The chain links TRBV30 to TRBJ1-2; no firm D call. Germline V CDR1 and CDR2: GTSNPN, SVGIG (reference sequence). The V end lost 0 bases, the J end lost 1 base, and 12 bases lay between the germline ends. The CDR3 spans 15 residues. The CDR3 DNA reads TGTGCCTGGAGTGTACGGGCCGGGAATAACTATGGCTACACCTTC. Residues: CAWSVRAGNNYGYTF.

This clonotype appeared many times. The chain carries TRBV2 and TRBJ2-2, with D maybe TRBD2 (6 bases). The germline CDR1 and CDR2 sequences are SNHLY and FYNNEI. This CDR3 is 15 amino acids long. Between the trimmed V and J ends, which lost 7 bases and 2 bases, there was a span of 14 bases. The CDR3 sequence is CASNRREINTGELFF. CDR3 DNA: TGTGCCAGCAACCGCCGGGAGATAAACACCGGGGAGCTGTTTTTT.

This clonotype was counted only a few times. The genes are TRBV7-9 and TRBJ2-5; tentative D call: TRBD2 (6 bases). The V and J ends lost 3 bases and 0 bases respectively, with 17 bases between them. The CDR3 contains 17 residues. CDR1 and CDR2 from the germline V gene are SEHNR and FQNEAQ (reference sequence). CDR3 in amino acids: CASSFPALAEYQETQYF. The CDR3, as DNA: TGTGCCAGCAGCTTTCCTGCACTAGCTGAGTACCAAGAGACCCAGTACTTC.

This clonotype was seen at least ten times. The chain combines TRBV2 with TRBJ1-2, with D uncertain. Germline loops: CDR1 SNHLY, CDR2 FYNNEI. This CDR3 has 13 amino acids. With 5 bases removed from V and 1 base from J, the gap between germline ends came to 8 bases. The CDR3, as DNA: TGTGCCAGCAGTTCACGGAATAACTATGGCTACACCTTC. It encodes CASSSRNNYGYTF.

The chain carries TRBV29-1 and TRBJ1-1; D not resolved. Trimming shortened V by 5 bases and J by 1 base, and 8 bases separated the two germline ends. The CDR3 spans 12 residues. Germline V gives CDR1 SQVTM, CDR2 ANQGSEA. The CDR3 sequence: CSVYGWNTEAFF. Written as DNA, the CDR3 is TGCAGCGTTTATGGATGGAACACTGAAGCTTTCTTT.

This clonotype was detected many times. This chain joins TRBV7-2 and TRBJ1-2; D uncertain. This CDR3 is 13 amino acids long. In germline, CDR1 is SGHTA, CDR2 FQGNSA. Trimming took 1 base from V and 8 from J, leaving 11 bases between them. The CDR3 is CASSLGAMRGYTF. The CDR3 DNA sequence: TGTGCCAGCAGCTTAGGCGCTATGAGGGGCTACACCTTC. Combining the CDR3 with reference TRBV7-2 and TRBJ1-2 gives the whole variable domain GAGVSQSPSNKVTEKGKDVELRCDPISGHTALYWYRQSLGQGLEFLIYFQGNSAPDKSGLPSDRFSAERTGGSVSTLTIQRTQQEDSAVYLCASSLGAMRGYTFGSGTRLTVV.

This clonotype was detected ten times or more. The chain joins TRBV11-1 to TRBJ2-1, with TRBD1 matching over 7 bases. This CDR3 comprises 15 residues. With V trimmed by 4 bases and J by 1 base, 4 bases remained unmatched. Germline assignment: CDR1 SGHAT and CDR2 FQDESV (reference sequence). CDR3 sequence reads: CASSSDRESYNEQFF. The DNA of the CDR3 is TGTGCCAGCAGCTCCGACAGGGAGTCCTACAATGAGCAGTTCTTC.

This clonotype appeared a few times. The chain couples TRBV30 to TRBJ2-7; a weak D match, TRBD1 (6 bases). Trimming shortened V by 4 bases and J by 3 bases, and 13 bases separated the two germline ends. In germline, CDR1 is GTSNPN, CDR2 SVGIG (reference sequence). The CDR3 contains 13 residues. The CDR3 protein is CAWNRGQSYEQYF. CDR3 nucleotide sequence: TGTGCCTGGAACCGAGGACAGAGCTACGAGCAGTACTTC. Using reference TRBV30 and TRBJ2-7 for the parts outside the CDR3, the full variable domain is SQTIHQWPATLVQPVGSPLSLECTVEGTSNPNLYWYRQAAGRGLQLLFYSVGIGQISSEVPQNLSASRPQDRQFILSSKKLLLSDSGFYLCAWNRGQSYEQYFGPGTRLTVT.

This clonotype was seen many times. The rearrangement uses TRBV27 and TRBJ2-5, with TRBD2 matching over 11 bases. With 5 bases clipped from V and 3 bases from J, the junction kept 8 bases outside the gene matches. The CDR3 length is 16 residues. In germline, CDR1 is MNHEY, CDR2 SMNVEV (reference sequence). CDR3 residues: CASSHSLAGEEETQYF. The CDR3 nucleotides are TGTGCCAGCAGTCACTCACTAGCGGGAGAGGAAGAGACCCAGTACTTC.

The rearrangement uses TRBV20-1 and TRBJ1-2; D call uncertain. CDR3 length equals 15 residues. CDR1 is DFQATT and CDR2 is SNEGSKA in the germline V gene (reference sequence). V was trimmed by 1 base and J by 3 bases, leaving 15 bases between them. This CDR3 reads CSARVKQTRYYGYTF. The CDR3, as DNA: TGCAGTGCTAGAGTCAAACAGACTCGATACTATGGCTACACCTTC.

The rearrangement links TRBV30 to TRBJ1-1; perhaps TRBD1 as D (6 bases). This CDR3 has 14 amino acids. CDR1 is GTSNPN, CDR2 SVGIG, per germline (reference sequence). V gave up 1 base and J gave up 4 bases, with 13 bases separating them. CDR3 bases: TGTGCCTGGAGTGCGGGGGCGCTAGGCACTGAAGCTTTCTTT. As protein: CAWSAGALGTEAFF.

There are many counts of this clonotype. This chain uses TRBV14 with TRBJ2-1; 8 bases map to TRBD2. The CDR3 totals 17 residues. In germline, CDR1 is SGHDN, CDR2 FVKESK. Unmatched junction bases numbered 7, after V lost 0 bases and J lost 3 bases. CDR3 residues: CASSQDKAGGFYNEQFF. The CDR3 nucleotides are TGTGCCAGCAGCCAAGATAAGGCGGGAGGCTTCTACAATGAGCAGTTCTTC.

Ten or more counts support this clonotype. CDR3 sequence reads: CASSTPGRGLTEAFF. CDR3 in DNA: TGTGCCAGCAGCACCCCGGGCAGGGGGCTCACTGAAGCTTTCTTT. The rearrangement uses TRBV13 and TRBJ1-1; TRBD1 agrees at 8 bases. J was trimmed by 4 bases and V by 5 bases; bases with no gene match: 9. CDR1 and CDR2 (germline): PRHDT, FYEKMQ (reference sequence). The CDR3 is made up of 15 amino acids.

This chain links TRBV19 with TRBJ2-2; 9 bases fit TRBD2. The V and J ends lost 4 bases and 7 bases, in that order; junction bases with no gene match: 1. Germline V gene lookup returns CDR1 LNHDA and CDR2 SQIVND (reference sequence). The CDR3 is 13 residues long. The CDR3 DNA is TGTGCCAGTAGTAGCGGGAGGGTCGGGGAGCTGTTTTTT. This gives the protein CASSSGRVGELFF.

The V gene is TRBV28, the J gene TRBJ2-7; D ambiguous. The CDR3 has 15 amino acids. V was pared by 2 bases and J by 3 bases, with 14 bases between. Germline V gene data show CDR1 as MDHEN and CDR2 as SYDVKM. Here the CDR3 reads CASSLRPRSFYEQYF. The CDR3 bases are TGTGCCAGCAGTTTAAGGCCAAGGAGCTTCTACGAGCAGTACTTC.

Comment on this clonotype: This clone may be a read error of a much larger clone one base away. The rearrangement uses TRBV7-6 and TRBJ2-1, with D tentatively TRBD2 (6 bases). Looked up from germline, CDR1 is SGHVS and CDR2 is FNYEAQ. CDR3 size: 13 residues. CDR3 sequence: CTSSLGGTDEQFF. CDR3 bases: TGTACCAGCAGCTTAGGAGGGACGGATGAGCAGTTCTTC.

This clonotype was found a few times. The V gene is TRBV20-1, the J gene TRBJ2-1; D not certain. The CDR3 covers 15 residues. The V end was cut by 1 base, the J end by 0 bases, with 10 bases between. Germline lookup yields CDR1 DFQATT and CDR2 SNEGSKA (reference sequence). The CDR3 protein is CSARGDLSSYNEQFF. The CDR3 nucleotides read TGCAGTGCTAGAGGCGACCTAAGCTCCTACAATGAGCAGTTCTTC.